A selection of T cell receptor beta chains follows, all from one sample in a study of blood T cell repertoires in COVID-19. The assay was immunoSEQ multiplex PCR, and TCRdb's table has in-frame clones only and misses some. The sample records about 100,000 clones, around nine tenths being singletons. Sequencing used peripheral blood. These receptors came from a human donor in a cohort sampled during active COVID-19. CDR3s include the opening cysteine and the closing phenylalanine or tryptophan. A D gene is named only where the DNA matches it firmly. Size is omitted from some rows. Given values are once, few, many or a class for expanded clones.

.,TRBV30,TRBJ1-2,TRBD1,CAWSRQGANYGYTF,TGTGCCTGGAGTAGACAGGGGGCGAACTATGGCTACACCTTC
once,TRBV7-2,TRBJ2-1,TRBD2,CASSRPLAGLRNEQFF,TGTGCCAGCAGCCGCCCTCTAGCGGGCCTAAGAAATGAGCAGTTCTTC
many,TRBV6-1,TRBJ2-2,TRBD1,CASSVFGTGVPGELFF,TGTGCCAGCAGTGTGTTCGGGACAGGGGTTCCCGGGGAGCTGTTTTTT
few,TRBV27,TRBJ2-3,.,CASSPDRATDTQYF,TGTGCCAGCAGTCCCGACAGAGCCACAGATACGCAGTATTTT
.,TRBV6-2/TRBV6-3,TRBJ2-1,TRBD2,CASSPSGGSYNEQFF,TGTGCCAGCAGTCCAAGCGGGGGTTCCTACAATGAGCAGTTCTTC
.,TRBV3-1/TRBV3-2,TRBJ2-3,.,CASSRLADTQYF,TGTGCCAGCAGCCGCCTCGCGGATACGCAGTATTTT
once,TRBV7-8,TRBJ1-3,.,CASGGAPTISGNTIYF,TGTGCCAGCGGAGGAGCTCCGACGATCTCTGGAAACACCATATATTTT
.,TRBV23-1,TRBJ2-3,.,CASPESTDTQYF,TGCGCCAGCCCGGAGAGCACAGATACGCAGTATTTT
.,TRBV7-9,TRBJ2-1,TRBD2,CASSLAGGNEQFF,TGTGCCAGCAGCTTAGCGGGGGGGAATGAGCAGTTCTTC
once,TRBV11-1,TRBJ2-7,TRBD1,CASSLGMAGGNEQYF,TGTGCCAGCAGCCTAGGGATGGCAGGGGGCAACGAGCAGTACTTC
.,TRBV5-1,TRBJ2-7,.,CASSLGGTNSYEQYF,TGCGCCAGCAGCTTGGGTGGGACAAACTCCTACGAGCAGTACTTC
.,TRBV18,TRBJ1-3,.,CASSPGLLSQGSSGNTIYF,TGTGCCAGCTCACCAGGGCTCCTCTCGCAGGGGTCCTCTGGAAACACCATATATTTT
.,TRBV29-1,TRBJ2-7,TRBD2,CSVESGRVGYEQYF,TGCAGCGTTGAATCAGGGAGGGTCGGCTACGAGCAGTACTTC
.,TRBV3-1/TRBV3-2,TRBJ2-5,.,CASSLIRGQETQYF,TGTGCCAGCAGTTTGATCCGGGGTCAAGAGACCCAGTACTTC
.,TRBV7-8,TRBJ1-5,.,CASSLVDSFYQPQHF,TGTGCCAGCAGCTTAGTGGACAGCTTTTATCAGCCCCAGCATTTT
.,TRBV15,TRBJ1-2,.,CATSRDQGFYGYTF,TGTGCCACCAGCAGAGATCAGGGCTTCTATGGCTACACCTTC
.,TRBV6-1,TRBJ1-1,TRBD1,CASSDRTGRGTEAFF,TGTGCCAGCAGTGACCGGACAGGGCGGGGCACTGAAGCTTTCTTT
few,TRBV6-5,TRBJ2-1,.,CASSPRASGYNEQFF,TGTGCCAGCAGTCCGCGGGCCTCGGGTTACAATGAGCAGTTCTTC
once,TRBV4-1,TRBJ2-3,.,CASSERGGAWDTQYF,TGCGCCAGCAGCGAAAGGGGGGGCGCCTGGGATACGCAGTATTTT
.,TRBV3-1/TRBV3-2,TRBJ1-1,.,CASSPLQGLYTEAFF,TGTGCCAGCAGCCCCTTACAGGGCCTCTACACTGAAGCTTTCTTT
.,TRBV9,TRBJ1-5,TRBD1,CASSRDRVGQPQHF,TGTGCCAGCAGCCGGGACAGGGTGGGTCAGCCCCAGCATTTT
.,TRBV28,TRBJ1-1,.,CASSFSQAGTEAFF,TGTGCCAGCAGTTTCAGCCAGGCGGGCACTGAAGCTTTCTTT
.,TRBV5-1,TRBJ1-5,.,CASSPDGGYSNQPQHF,TGCGCCAGCAGCCCGGACGGGGGTTATAGCAATCAGCCCCAGCATTTT
.,TRBV29-1,TRBJ2-6,.,CSVGVWGAGANVLTF,TGCAGCGTTGGGGTATGGGGGGCTGGGGCCAACGTCCTGACTTTC
.,TRBV6-1,TRBJ2-3,TRBD2,CASSEVRLAGGLSTDTQYF,TGTGCCAGCAGTGAAGTAAGGCTAGCGGGAGGCCTTAGCACAGATACGCAGTATTTT
once,TRBV19,TRBJ1-1,TRBD1,CATAQDRGTEAFF,TGTGCCACAGCTCAAGACAGGGGCACTGAAGCTTTCTTT
once,TRBV7-2,TRBJ2-1,TRBD2,CASSRRLGGSVYEQFF,TGTGCCAGCAGCCGCCGCTTGGGCGGGAGCGTCTATGAGCAGTTCTTC
.,TRBV3-1/TRBV3-2,TRBJ2-5,TRBD1,CASSQEAGGETQYF,TGTGCCAGCAGCCAAGAGGCAGGGGGAGAGACCCAGTACTTC
.,TRBV10-2,TRBJ1-1,TRBD1,CASRAQQGTNTEAFF,TGCGCCAGCAGGGCCCAACAGGGGACGAACACTGAAGCTTTCTTT
.,TRBV5-4,TRBJ2-3,.,CASSLKTGQSTDTQYF,TGTGCCAGCAGCCTTAAAACGGGACAAAGCACAGATACGCAGTATTTT
.,TRBV7-2,TRBJ2-7,.,CATKREIASVYEQYF,TGTGCCACAAAGAGGGAGATAGCTAGCGTCTACGAGCAGTACTTC
.,TRBV6-5,TRBJ2-2,TRBD2,CASSRSGSGTGELFF,TGTGCCAGCAGTCGGAGCGGGAGTGGGACCGGGGAGCTGTTTTTT
.,TRBV6-5,TRBJ1-5,.,CASSYSYDRLNQPQHF,TGTGCCAGCAGTTATTCATACGACAGGCTCAATCAGCCCCAGCATTTT
.,TRBV6-5,TRBJ2-1,TRBD2,CASGARSGSGNEQFF,TGTGCCAGCGGGGCCCGTAGCGGGAGTGGCAATGAGCAGTTCTTC
.,TRBV7-2,TRBJ2-1,TRBD2,CASSLTSGSLTRGNEQFF,TGTGCCAGCAGCCTGACTAGCGGGAGTTTAACAAGGGGCAATGAGCAGTTCTTC
.,TRBV30,TRBJ1-4,TRBD1,CAWSGGQGPGEKLFF,TGTGCCTGGAGTGGTGGACAGGGCCCGGGGGAAAAACTGTTTTTT
once,TRBV3-1/TRBV3-2,TRBJ2-7,TRBD2,CASSQGALLAGDEQYF,TGTGCCAGCAGCCAAGGAGCACTACTTGCGGGAGACGAGCAGTACTTC
.,TRBV19,TRBJ2-5,.,CASSLGGGALAQYF,TGTGCCAGTAGTCTCGGCGGCGGAGCTCTGGCCCAGTACTTC
.,TRBV27,TRBJ2-7,TRBD1,CASAPGTELYEQYF,TGTGCCAGCGCCCCCGGGACAGAGCTCTACGAGCAGTACTTC
.,TRBV6-5,TRBJ1-2,TRBD1,CASSRTWTGTYGYTF,TGTGCCAGCAGTCGAACCTGGACAGGGACCTATGGCTACACCTTC
.,TRBV19,TRBJ2-7,TRBD1,CASNHGTATYEQYF,TGTGCCAGTAATCACGGGACAGCTACCTACGAGCAGTACTTC
.,TRBV6-6,TRBJ2-7,TRBD1,CASRGTGAAEQYF,TGTGCCAGCAGGGGGACAGGGGCGGCGGAGCAGTACTTC
.,TRBV6-1,TRBJ2-6,.,CASSEGTSASGANVLTF,TGTGCCAGCAGTGAGGGGACTTCGGCCTCTGGGGCCAACGTCCTGACTTTC
.,TRBV29-1,TRBJ2-1,TRBD2,CSVVAGPSYNEQFF,TGCAGCGTTGTAGCGGGGCCCTCCTACAATGAGCAGTTCTTC
.,TRBV5-1,TRBJ2-2,.,CASRVRVNTGELFF,TGCGCCAGCAGGGTCCGCGTAAACACCGGGGAGCTGTTTTTT
.,TRBV5-1,TRBJ1-1,.,CASSLDMNTEAFF,TGCGCCAGCAGCTTGGATATGAACACTGAAGCTTTCTTT
.,TRBV11-2,TRBJ1-4,TRBD1,CASSQDRASEKLFF,TGTGCCAGCAGCCAGGACAGGGCCTCTGAAAAACTGTTTTTT
few,TRBV3-1/TRBV3-2,TRBJ1-6,.,CASRAGEGYYNSPLHF,TGTGCCAGCAGGGCCGGGGAGGGATACTATAATTCACCCCTCCACTTT
.,TRBV6-6,TRBJ1-6,TRBD1,CASSFHRQGRESPLHF,TGTGCCAGCAGTTTCCATCGACAGGGAAGAGAATCACCCCTCCACTTT